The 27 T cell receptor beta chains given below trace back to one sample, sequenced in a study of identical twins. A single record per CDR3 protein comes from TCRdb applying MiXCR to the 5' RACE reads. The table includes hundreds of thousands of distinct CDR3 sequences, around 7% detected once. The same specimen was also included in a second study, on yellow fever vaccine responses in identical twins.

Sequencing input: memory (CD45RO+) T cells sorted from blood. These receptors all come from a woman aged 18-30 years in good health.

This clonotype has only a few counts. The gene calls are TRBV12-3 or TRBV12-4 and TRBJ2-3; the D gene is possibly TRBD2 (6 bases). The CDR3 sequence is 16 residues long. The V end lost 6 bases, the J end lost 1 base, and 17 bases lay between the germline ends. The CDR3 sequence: CASSSTSFLGTDTQYF. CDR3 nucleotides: TGTGCCAGCAGCAGTACTAGCTTCCTTGGCACAGATACGCAGTATTTT.

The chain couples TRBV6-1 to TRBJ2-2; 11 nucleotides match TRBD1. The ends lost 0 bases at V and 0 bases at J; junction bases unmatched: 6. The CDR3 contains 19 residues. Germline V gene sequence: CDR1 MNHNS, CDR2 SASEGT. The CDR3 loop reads CASSEAWDRGLSNTGELFF. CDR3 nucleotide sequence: TGTGCCAGCAGTGAAGCTTGGGACAGGGGGTTATCGAACACCGGGGAGCTGTTTTTT.

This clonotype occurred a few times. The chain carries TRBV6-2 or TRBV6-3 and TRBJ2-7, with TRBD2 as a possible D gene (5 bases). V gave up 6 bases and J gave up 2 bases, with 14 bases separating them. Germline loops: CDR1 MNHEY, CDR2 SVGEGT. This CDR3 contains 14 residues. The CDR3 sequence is CASSPGLGPYEQYF. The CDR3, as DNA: TGTGCCAGCAGCCCCGGACTGGGCCCCTACGAGCAGTACTTC.

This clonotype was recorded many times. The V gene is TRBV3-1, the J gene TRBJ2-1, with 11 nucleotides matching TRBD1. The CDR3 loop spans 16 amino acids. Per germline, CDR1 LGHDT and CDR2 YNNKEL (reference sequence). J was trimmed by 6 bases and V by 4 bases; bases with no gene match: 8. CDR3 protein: CASSPDRGRDRNEQFF. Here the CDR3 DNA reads TGTGCCAGCAGCCCGGACAGGGGGCGTGATCGCAATGAGCAGTTCTTC.

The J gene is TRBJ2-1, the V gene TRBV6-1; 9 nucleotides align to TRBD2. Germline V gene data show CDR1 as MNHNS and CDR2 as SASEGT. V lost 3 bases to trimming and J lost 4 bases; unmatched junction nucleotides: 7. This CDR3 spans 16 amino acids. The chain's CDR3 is CASSDQPLAGYNEQFF. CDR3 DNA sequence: TGTGCCAGCAGTGACCAACCTCTAGCGGGGTACAATGAGCAGTTCTTC.

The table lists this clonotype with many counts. The CDR3 nucleotides are TGTGCCAGCAGCCCATGGACGCACACCGGGGAGCTGTTTTTT. It specifies CASSPWTHTGELFF. The V and J genes are TRBV3-1 and TRBJ2-2, with D hard to call. Germline values: CDR1 LGHDT, CDR2 YNNKEL (reference sequence). The CDR3 contains 14 residues. Trimming left V 4 bases short and J 3 bases short, with 9 bases between.

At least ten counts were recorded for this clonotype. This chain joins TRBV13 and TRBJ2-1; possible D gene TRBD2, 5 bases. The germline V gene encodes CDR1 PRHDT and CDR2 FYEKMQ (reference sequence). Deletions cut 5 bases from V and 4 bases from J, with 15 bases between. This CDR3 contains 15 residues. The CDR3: CASSPNSAPYNEQFF. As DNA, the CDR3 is TGTGCCAGCAGCCCGAATAGCGCGCCTTACAATGAGCAGTTCTTC.

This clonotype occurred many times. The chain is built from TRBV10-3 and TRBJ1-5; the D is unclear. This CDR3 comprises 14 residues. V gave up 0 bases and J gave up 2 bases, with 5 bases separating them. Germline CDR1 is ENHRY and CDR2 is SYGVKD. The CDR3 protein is CAISESGGNQPQHF. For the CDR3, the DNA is TGTGCCATCAGTGAGTCTGGCGGCAATCAGCCCCAGCATTTT.

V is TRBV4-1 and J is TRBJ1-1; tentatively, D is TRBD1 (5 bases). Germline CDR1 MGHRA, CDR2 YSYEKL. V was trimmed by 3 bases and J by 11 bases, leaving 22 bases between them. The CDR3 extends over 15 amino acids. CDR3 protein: CASSQQTTDNPGAFF. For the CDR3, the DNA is TGCGCCAGCAGCCAGCAAACGACGGACAACCCCGGGGCTTTCTTT.

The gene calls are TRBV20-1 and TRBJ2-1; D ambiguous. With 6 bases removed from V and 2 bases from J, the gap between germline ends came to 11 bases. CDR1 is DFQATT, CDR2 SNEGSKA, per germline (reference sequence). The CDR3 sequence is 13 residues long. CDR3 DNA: TGCAGTGCACCAATGAGTCCCTACAATGAGCAGTTCTTC. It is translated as CSAPMSPYNEQFF.

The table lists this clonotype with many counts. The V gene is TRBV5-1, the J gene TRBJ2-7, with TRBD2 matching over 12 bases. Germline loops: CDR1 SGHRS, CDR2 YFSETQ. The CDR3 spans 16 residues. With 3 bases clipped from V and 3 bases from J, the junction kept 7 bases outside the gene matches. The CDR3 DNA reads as TGCGCCAGCAGCTCTTGGACTAGCGGGACTCACTACGAGCAGTACTTC. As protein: CASSSWTSGTHYEQYF.

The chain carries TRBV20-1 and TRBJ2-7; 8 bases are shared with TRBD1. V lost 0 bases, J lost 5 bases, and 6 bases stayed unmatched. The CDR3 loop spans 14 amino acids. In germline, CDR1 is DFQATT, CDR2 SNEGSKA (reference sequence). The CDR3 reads CSARDWQGADEQYF. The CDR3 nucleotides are TGCAGTGCTAGAGATTGGCAGGGGGCCGACGAGCAGTACTTC.

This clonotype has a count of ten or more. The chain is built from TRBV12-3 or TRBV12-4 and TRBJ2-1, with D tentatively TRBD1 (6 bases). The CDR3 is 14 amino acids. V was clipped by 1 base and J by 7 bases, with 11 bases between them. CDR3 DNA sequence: TGTGCCAGCAGTTTAGGGACAGAAAGAAATGAGCAGTTCTTC. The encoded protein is CASSLGTERNEQFF.

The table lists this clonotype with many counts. In nucleotides, the CDR3 is TGTGCCAGCAGTCTTGGTGGGGTCTACGAGCAGTACTTC. This encodes CASSLGGVYEQYF. This chain uses TRBV12-3 or TRBV12-4 with TRBJ2-7; the D is unclear. V was trimmed by 5 bases and J by 3 bases, leaving 11 bases between them. The CDR3 contains 13 residues.

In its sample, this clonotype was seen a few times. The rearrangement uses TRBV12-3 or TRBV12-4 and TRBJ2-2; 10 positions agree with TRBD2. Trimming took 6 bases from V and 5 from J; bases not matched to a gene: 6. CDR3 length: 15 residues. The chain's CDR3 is CASRRLAGVTGELFF. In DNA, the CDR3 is TGTGCCAGCAGAAGACTAGCGGGTGTTACCGGGGAGCTGTTTTTT.

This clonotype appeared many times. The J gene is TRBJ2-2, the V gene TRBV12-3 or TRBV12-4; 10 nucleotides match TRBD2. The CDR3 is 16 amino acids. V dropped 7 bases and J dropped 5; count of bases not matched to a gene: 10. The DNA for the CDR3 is TGTGCCAGCACTCCTAGCGGGGGTAGAGCTACCGGGGAGCTGTTTTTT. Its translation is CASTPSGGRATGELFF.

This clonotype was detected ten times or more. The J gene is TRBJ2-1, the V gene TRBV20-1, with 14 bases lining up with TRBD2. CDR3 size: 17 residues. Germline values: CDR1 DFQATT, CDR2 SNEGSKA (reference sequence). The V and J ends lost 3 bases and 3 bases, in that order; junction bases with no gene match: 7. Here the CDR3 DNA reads TGCAGTGCTAGGGTGACTAGCGGGGGGGCTAACTACAATGAGCAGTTCTTC. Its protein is CSARVTSGGANYNEQFF.

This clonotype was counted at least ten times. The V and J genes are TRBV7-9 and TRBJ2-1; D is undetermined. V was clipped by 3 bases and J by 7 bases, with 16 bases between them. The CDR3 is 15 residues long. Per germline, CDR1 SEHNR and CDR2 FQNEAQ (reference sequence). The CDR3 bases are TGTGCCAGCAGCTTTCCCATCCCATCGGAAAATGAGCAGTTCTTC. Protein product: CASSFPIPSENEQFF.

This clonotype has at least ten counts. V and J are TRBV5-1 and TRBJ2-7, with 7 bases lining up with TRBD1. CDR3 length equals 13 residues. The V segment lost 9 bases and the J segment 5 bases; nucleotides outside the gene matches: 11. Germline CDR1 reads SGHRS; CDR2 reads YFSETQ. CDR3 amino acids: CATRTGTEDEQYF. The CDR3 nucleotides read TGCGCCACCCGGACCGGGACAGAGGACGAGCAGTACTTC.

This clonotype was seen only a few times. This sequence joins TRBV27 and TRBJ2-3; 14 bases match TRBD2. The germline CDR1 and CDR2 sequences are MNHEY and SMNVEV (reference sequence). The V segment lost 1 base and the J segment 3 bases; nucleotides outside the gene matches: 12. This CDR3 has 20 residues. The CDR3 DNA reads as TGTGCCAGCAGTTTATACGGGACAGGGACTAGCGGGGGAGAGACAGATACGCAGTATTTT. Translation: CASSLYGTGTSGGETDTQYF.

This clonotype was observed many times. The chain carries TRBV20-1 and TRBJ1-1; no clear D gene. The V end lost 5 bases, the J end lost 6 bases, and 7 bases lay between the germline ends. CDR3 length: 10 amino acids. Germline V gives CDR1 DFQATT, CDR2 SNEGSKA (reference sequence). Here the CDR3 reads CSAGRAEAFF. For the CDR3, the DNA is TGCAGTGCTGGGAGGGCTGAAGCTTTCTTT.

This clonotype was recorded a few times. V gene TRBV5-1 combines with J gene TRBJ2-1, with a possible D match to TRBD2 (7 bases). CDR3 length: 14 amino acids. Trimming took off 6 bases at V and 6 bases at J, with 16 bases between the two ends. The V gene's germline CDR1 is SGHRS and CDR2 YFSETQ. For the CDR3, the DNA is TGCGCCAGCACCCCGGGGGGCACGGGCAATGAGCAGTTCTTC. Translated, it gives CASTPGGTGNEQFF.

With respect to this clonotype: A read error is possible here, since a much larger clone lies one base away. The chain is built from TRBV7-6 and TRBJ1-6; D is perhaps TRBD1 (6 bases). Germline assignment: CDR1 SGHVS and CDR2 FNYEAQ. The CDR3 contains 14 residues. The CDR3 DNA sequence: TGTGCCGGCAGCTTAGCGGGACAAAGATCACCCCTCCACTTT. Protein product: CAGSLAGQRSPLHF.

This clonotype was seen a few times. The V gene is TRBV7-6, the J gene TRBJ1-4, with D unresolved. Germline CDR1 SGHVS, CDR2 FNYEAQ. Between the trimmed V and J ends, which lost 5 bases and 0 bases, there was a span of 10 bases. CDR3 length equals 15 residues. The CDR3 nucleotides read TGTGCCAGCAGCCAGCCGGGAGCAACTAATGAAAAACTGTTTTTT. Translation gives CASSQPGATNEKLFF.

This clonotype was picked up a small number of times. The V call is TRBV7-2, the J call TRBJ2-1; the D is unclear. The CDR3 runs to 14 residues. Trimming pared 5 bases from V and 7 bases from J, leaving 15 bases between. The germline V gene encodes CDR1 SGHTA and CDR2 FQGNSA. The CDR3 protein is CASSRHAGNNEQFF. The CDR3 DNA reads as TGTGCCAGCAGCCGACATGCCGGAAATAATGAGCAGTTCTTC.

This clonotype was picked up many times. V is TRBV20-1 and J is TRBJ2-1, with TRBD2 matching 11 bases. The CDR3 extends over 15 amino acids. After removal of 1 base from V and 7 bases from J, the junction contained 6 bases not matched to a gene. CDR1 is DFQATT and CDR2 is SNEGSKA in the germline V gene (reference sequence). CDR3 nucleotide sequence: TGCAGTGCTAGAGCCCTGGGACTAGCGGTTAATGAGCAGTTCTTC. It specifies CSARALGLAVNEQFF.

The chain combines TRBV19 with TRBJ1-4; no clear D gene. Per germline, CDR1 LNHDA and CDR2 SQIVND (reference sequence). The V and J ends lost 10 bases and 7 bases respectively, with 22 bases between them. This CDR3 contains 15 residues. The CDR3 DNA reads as TGTGCCATTAGAATCGGACCAATTGGGAGTGAAAAACTGTTTTTT. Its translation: CAIRIGPIGSEKLFF.